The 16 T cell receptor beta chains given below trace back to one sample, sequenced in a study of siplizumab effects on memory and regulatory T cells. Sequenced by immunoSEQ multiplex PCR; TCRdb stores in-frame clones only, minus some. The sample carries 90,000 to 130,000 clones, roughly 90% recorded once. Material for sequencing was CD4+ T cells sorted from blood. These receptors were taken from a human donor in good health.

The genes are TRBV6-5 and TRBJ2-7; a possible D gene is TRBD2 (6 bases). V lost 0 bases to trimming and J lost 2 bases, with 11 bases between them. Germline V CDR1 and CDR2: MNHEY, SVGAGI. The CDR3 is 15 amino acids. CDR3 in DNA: TGTGCCAGCAGTTACTCGGCGGGAAAGGCCTACGAGCAGTACTTC. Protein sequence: CASSYSAGKAYEQYF.

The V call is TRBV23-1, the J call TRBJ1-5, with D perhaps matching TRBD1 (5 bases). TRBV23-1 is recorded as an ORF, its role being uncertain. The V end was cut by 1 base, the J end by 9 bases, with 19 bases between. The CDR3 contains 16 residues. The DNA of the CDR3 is TGCGCCAGCAGTCAATTAACAGGCGTAACCCCTCGGCCCCAGCATTTT. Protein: CASSQLTGVTPRPQHF.

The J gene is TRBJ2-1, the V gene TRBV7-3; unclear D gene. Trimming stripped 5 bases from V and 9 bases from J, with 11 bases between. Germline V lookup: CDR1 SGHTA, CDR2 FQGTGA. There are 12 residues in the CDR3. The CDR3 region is CASSRGLGEQFF. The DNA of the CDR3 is TGTGCCAGCAGCCGCGGTTTGGGTGAGCAGTTCTTC.

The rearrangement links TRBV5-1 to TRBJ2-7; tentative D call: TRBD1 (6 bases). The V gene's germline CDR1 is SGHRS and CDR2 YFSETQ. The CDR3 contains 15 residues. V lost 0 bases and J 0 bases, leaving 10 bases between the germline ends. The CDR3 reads CASSLAPDSSYEQYF. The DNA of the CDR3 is TGCGCCAGCAGCTTGGCCCCGGACAGCTCCTACGAGCAGTACTTC.

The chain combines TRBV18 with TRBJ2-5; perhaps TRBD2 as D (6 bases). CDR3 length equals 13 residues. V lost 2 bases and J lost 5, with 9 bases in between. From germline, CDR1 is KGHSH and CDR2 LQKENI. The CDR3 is CASSPTAGETQYF. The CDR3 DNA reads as TGTGCCAGCTCACCAACGGCGGGGGAGACCCAGTACTTC.

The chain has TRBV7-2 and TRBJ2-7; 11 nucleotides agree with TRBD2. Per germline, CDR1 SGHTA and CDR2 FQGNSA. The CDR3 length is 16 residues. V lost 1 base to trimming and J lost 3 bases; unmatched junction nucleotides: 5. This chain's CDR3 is CASSLGTSGSFYEQYF. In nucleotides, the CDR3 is TGTGCCAGCAGCTTAGGTACTAGCGGGAGTTTCTACGAGCAGTACTTC.

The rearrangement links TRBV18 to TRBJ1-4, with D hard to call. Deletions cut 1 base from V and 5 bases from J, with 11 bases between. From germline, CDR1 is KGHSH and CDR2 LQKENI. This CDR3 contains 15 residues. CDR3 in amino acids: CASSPQGRYNEKLFF. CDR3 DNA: TGTGCCAGCTCACCACAAGGACGGTACAATGAAAAACTGTTTTTT.

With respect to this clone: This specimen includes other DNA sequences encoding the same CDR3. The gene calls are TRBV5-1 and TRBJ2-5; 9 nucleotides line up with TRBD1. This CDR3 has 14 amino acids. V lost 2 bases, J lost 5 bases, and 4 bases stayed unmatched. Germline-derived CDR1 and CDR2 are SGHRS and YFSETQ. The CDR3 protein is CASSLGQGRETQYF. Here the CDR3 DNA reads TGCGCCAGCAGCTTAGGACAGGGGAGGGAGACCCAGTACTTC.

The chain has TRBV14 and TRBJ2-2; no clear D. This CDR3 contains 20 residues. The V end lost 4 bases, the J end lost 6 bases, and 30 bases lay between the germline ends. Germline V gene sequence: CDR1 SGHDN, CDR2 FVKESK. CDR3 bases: TGTGCCAGCAGCCGAACCATCAAAAGGTGGATAGGAGTGGCGGCCGGGGAGCTGTTTTTT. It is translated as CASSRTIKRWIGVAAGELFF.

CDR3 nucleotide sequence: TGCAGCGTTGATAGGGGGCAGGGTAGGACTGAAGCTTTCTTT. Its protein is CSVDRGQGRTEAFF. The chain couples TRBV29-1 to TRBJ1-1, with 7 nucleotides matching TRBD1. The CDR3 has 14 residues. The germline V gene encodes CDR1 SQVTM and CDR2 ANQGSEA. Unmatched junction bases numbered 9, after V lost 3 bases and J lost 5 bases.

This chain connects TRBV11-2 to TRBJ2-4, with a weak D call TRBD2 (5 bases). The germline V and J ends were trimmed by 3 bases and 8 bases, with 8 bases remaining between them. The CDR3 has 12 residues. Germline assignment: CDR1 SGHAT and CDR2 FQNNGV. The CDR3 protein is CASSFREDIQYF. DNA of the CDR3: TGTGCCAGCAGCTTTCGGGAAGACATTCAGTACTTC.

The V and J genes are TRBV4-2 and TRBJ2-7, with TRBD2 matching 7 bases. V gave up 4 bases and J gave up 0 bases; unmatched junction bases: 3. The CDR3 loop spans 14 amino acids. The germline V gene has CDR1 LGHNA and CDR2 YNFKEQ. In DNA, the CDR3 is TGTGCCAGCAGCCGAGGGGAGGGCTCCTACGAGCAGTACTTC. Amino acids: CASSRGEGSYEQYF.

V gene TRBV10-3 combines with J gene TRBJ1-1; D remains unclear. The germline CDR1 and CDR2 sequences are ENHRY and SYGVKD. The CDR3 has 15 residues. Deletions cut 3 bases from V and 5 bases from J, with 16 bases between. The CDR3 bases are TGTGCCATCAGTGATATATTCGGGGAAAAGACTGAAGCTTTCTTT. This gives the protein CAISDIFGEKTEAFF.

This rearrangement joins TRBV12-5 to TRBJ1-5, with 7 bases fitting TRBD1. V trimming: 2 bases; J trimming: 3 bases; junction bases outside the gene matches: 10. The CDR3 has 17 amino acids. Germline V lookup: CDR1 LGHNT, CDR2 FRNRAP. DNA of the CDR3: TGTGCTAGTGGTTTGAGGACAGGACGATCATACAATCAGCCCCAGCATTTT. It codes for CASGLRTGRSYNQPQHF.

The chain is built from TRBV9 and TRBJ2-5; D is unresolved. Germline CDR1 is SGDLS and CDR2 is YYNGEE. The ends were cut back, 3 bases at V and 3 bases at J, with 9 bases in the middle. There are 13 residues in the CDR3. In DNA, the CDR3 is TGTGCCAGCAGCGACCGTCCTGAAGAGACCCAGTACTTC. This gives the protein CASSDRPEETQYF.

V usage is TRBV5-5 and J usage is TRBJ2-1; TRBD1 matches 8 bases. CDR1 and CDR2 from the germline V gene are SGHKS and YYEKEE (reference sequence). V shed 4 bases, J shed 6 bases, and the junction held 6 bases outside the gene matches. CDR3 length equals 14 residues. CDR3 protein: CASSLGQGGNEQFF. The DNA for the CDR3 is TGTGCCAGCAGCCTCGGACAGGGAGGCAATGAGCAGTTCTTC. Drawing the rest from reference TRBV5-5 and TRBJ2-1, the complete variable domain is DAGVTQSPTHLIKTRGQQVTLRCSPISGHKSVSWYQQVLGQGPQFIFQYYEKEERGRGNFPDRFSARQFPNYSSELNVNALLLGDSALYLCASSLGQGGNEQFFGPGTRLTVL.